The clone carrying this T cell receptor beta chain was recorded only once. Some clones are missing from TCRdb's copy, which holds only in-frame ones; the method was immunoSEQ multiplex PCR. This sample yields hundreds of thousands of clones, of which over 75% are seen a single time; 8.6% belongs to the top ten. The sample comes from a study of blood T cell repertoires in COVID-19. The sequence was obtained from a human donor in a cohort sampled during active COVID-19. The specimen sequenced was peripheral blood.

CDR3 DNA: TGCGCCAGCAGCCAAGGACAGGGGGCTTTCTTT. Its protein is CASSQGQGAFF. The V gene is TRBV4-1, the J gene TRBJ1-1, with 8 bases lining up with TRBD1. The V segment lost 1 base and the J segment 11 bases; nucleotides outside the gene matches: 0. CDR1 MGHRA and CDR2 YSYEKL come from the germline V gene. CDR3 size: 11 residues.